The 9 T cell receptor beta chains given below trace back to one sample, sequenced in a study of T cell responses to AZD1222 COVID-19 vaccine. The data were produced by immunoSEQ multiplex PCR, yet TCRdb's version contains in-frame clones alone and is incomplete. The sample holds some 140,000 clones, 92% seen once. The sequencing used peripheral blood, collected on day 0 of AZD1222 vaccination. The receptors were sampled from an adult in good health.

This chain uses TRBV6-6 with TRBJ2-1, with D maybe TRBD2 (5 bases). The CDR3 has 16 amino acids. The V gene lost 2 bases and the J gene lost 3 bases, with 14 bases spanning the gap. Germline CDR1 and CDR2: MNHNY and SVGAGI (reference sequence). The CDR3 sequence: CASSYSWRADYNEQFF. The CDR3 bases are TGTGCCAGCAGTTACAGCTGGCGGGCAGACTACAATGAGCAGTTCTTC.

The chain recombines TRBV3-1 (or the pseudogene TRBV3-2) with TRBJ1-2, with a weak D call TRBD1 (5 bases). CDR1 LGHDT and CDR2 YNNKEL come from the germline V gene (reference sequence). The CDR3 totals 15 residues. Deletions cut 0 bases from V and 3 bases from J, with 11 bases between. CDR3 region: CASSQDSQGHYGYTF. The CDR3 DNA is TGTGCCAGCAGCCAAGATAGCCAGGGCCACTATGGCTACACCTTC.

This chain joins TRBV10-3 and TRBJ2-1; 9 positions agree with TRBD2. The CDR3 totals 19 residues. Trimming took 5 bases from V and 0 from J; bases not matched to a gene: 14. The germline V gene encodes CDR1 ENHRY and CDR2 SYGVKD. CDR3 bases: TGTGCCATCAGTTCCGGGACTAGCATGCCTCAGGGCTCCTACAATGAGCAGTTCTTC. Protein: CAISSGTSMPQGSYNEQFF.

The V and J genes are TRBV7-9 and TRBJ1-5, with no clear D. Trimming took 0 bases from V and 0 from J, leaving 3 bases between them. This CDR3 contains 14 residues. Germline CDR1 is SEHNR and CDR2 is FQNEAQ (reference sequence). The CDR3 is CASSLASSNQPQHF. The CDR3 DNA is TGTGCCAGCAGCTTAGCCAGTAGCAATCAGCCCCAGCATTTT. Filled out from reference TRBV7-9 and TRBJ1-5, the complete variable domain reads DTGVSQNPRHKITKRGQNVTFRCDPISEHNRLYWYRQTLGQGPEFLTYFQNEAQLEKSRLLSDRFSAERPKGSFSTLEIQRTEQGDSAMYLCASSLASSNQPQHFGDGTRLSIL.

The chain uses TRBV5-1 and TRBJ2-2; 7 bases agree with TRBD1. CDR3 length: 15 amino acids. J gave up 3 bases and V 2 bases, and 4 bases lay outside the gene matches. Germline V gene sequence: CDR1 SGHRS, CDR2 YFSETQ. CDR3: CASSLSQGDTGELFF. The CDR3 DNA sequence: TGCGCCAGCAGCTTATCCCAGGGGGACACCGGGGAGCTGTTTTTT. The full variable domain, completed using reference TRBV5-1 and TRBJ2-2, is KAGVTQTPRYLIKTRGQQVTLSCSPISGHRSVSWYQQTPGQGLQFLFEYFSETQRNKGNFPGRFSGRQFSNSRSEMNVSTLELGDSALYLCASSLSQGDTGELFFGEGSRLTVL.

The count of this clone is one. The rearrangement joins TRBV7-3 to TRBJ2-1, with a tentative D call TRBD2 (5 bases). Germline assignment: CDR1 SGHTA and CDR2 FQGTGA. V lost 1 base and J 1 base, leaving 5 bases between the germline ends. This CDR3 is 14 amino acids long. This CDR3 reads CASSLSGSYNEQFF. CDR3 DNA: TGTGCCAGCAGCTTAAGCGGGTCCTACAATGAGCAGTTCTTC.

The chain combines TRBV11-2 with TRBJ2-7; no definite D call. The CDR3 is made up of 12 amino acids. The ends were cut back, 5 bases at V and 2 bases at J, with 7 bases in the middle. Per the germline V gene, CDR1 is SGHAT and CDR2 is FQNNGV. This CDR3 reads CASSLSPYEQYF. The CDR3 DNA follows: TGTGCCAGCAGCCTATCACCCTACGAGCAGTACTTC.

This clone occurred once. V is TRBV12-5 and J is TRBJ2-1; no definite D call. Germline CDR1 reads LGHNT; CDR2 reads FRNRAP. Trimming cost V 3 bases and J 4 bases, with 1 base left between them. The CDR3 length is 11 residues. The CDR3 loop is CASGFYNEQFF. CDR3 DNA: TGTGCTAGTGGTTTTTACAATGAGCAGTTCTTC.

The CDR3 region has the DNA TGTGCCGGAGGGGCTAGCGCAGCCTCTGGGGCCAACGTCCTGACTTTC. Its translation is CAGGASAASGANVLTF. The chain has TRBV7-2 and TRBJ2-6, with a weak D call TRBD2 (6 bases). The CDR3 loop spans 16 amino acids. Germline CDR1 SGHTA, CDR2 FQGNSA. V was clipped by 11 bases and J by 0 bases, with 17 bases between them.